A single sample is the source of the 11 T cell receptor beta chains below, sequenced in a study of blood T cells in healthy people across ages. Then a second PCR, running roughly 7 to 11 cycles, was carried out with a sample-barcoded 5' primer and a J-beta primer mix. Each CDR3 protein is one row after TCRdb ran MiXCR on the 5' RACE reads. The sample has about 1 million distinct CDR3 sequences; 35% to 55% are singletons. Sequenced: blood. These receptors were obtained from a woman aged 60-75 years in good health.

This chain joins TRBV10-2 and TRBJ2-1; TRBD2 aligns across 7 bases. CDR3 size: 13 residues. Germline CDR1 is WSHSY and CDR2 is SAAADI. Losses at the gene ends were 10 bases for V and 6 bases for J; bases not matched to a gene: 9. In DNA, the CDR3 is TGCGCCATATCCGGGACTACCGCCAATGAGCAGTTCTTC. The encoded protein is CAISGTTANEQFF.

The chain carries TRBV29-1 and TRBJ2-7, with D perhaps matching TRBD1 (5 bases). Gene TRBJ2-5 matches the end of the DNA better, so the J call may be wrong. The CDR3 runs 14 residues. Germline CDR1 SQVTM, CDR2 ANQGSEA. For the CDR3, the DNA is TGCAGCGTTGAAGATGTGACAGCCCAAGAGACCCAGTACTTC. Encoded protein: CSVEDVTAQETQYF.

CDR3 amino acids: CASSLTFTSGRPRNEQFF. Here the CDR3 DNA reads TGCGCCAGCAGCCTAACCTTTACTAGCGGGAGGCCCAGGAATGAGCAGTTCTTC. The chain uses TRBV4-1 and TRBJ2-1, with 12 bases matching TRBD2. The V segment lost 4 bases and the J segment 7 bases; nucleotides outside the gene matches: 14. The CDR3 extends over 18 amino acids. CDR1 is MGHRA and CDR2 is YSYEKL in the germline V gene.

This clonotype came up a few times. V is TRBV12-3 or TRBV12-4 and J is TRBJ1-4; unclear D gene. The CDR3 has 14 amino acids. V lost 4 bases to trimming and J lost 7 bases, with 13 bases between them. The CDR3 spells CASSSSVRGEKLFF. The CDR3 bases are TGTGCCAGCAGTTCCTCCGTACGTGGTGAAAAACTGTTTTTT.

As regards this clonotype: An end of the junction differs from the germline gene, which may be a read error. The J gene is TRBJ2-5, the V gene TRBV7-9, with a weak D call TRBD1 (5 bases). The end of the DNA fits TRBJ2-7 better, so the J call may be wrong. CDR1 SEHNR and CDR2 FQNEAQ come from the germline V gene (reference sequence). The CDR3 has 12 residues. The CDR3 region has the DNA TGTTCCAGCAGCTTCCAGGGTTACGAGCAGTACTTC. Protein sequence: CSSSFQGYEQYF.

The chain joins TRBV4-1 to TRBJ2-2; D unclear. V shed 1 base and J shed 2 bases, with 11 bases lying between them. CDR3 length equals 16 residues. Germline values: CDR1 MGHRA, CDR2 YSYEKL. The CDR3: CASSQVPDRNTGELFF. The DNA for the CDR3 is TGCGCCAGCAGCCAAGTACCGGACCGAAACACCGGGGAGCTGTTTTTT.

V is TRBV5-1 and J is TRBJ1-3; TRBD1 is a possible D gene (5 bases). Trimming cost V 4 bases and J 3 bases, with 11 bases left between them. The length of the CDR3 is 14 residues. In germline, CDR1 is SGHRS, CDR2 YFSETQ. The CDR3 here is CASSPWTNGNTIYF. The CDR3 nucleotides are TGCGCCAGCAGCCCCTGGACAAATGGAAACACCATATATTTT.

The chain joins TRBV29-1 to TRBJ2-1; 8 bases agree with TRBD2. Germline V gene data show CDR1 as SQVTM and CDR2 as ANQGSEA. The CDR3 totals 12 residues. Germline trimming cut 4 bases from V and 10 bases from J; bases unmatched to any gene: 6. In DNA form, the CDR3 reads TGCAGCGTTGGGTTGGCGGGAGGAGAGCAGTTCTTC. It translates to CSVGLAGGEQFF.

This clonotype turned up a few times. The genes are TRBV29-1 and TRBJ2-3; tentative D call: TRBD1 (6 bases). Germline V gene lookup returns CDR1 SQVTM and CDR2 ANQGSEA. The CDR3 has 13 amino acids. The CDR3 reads CGYRQVSTDTQYF. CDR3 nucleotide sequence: TGCGGATATCGACAGGTTAGCACAGATACGCAGTATTTT.

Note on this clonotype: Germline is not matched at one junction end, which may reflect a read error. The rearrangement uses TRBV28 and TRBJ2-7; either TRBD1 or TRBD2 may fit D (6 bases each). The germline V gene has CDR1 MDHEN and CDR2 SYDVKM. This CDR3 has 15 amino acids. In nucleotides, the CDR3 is TGTGCCAGCAGGCCCGGGGGCATTAGCTCCAACGAGCAGTACTTC. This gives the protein CASRPGGISSNEQYF.

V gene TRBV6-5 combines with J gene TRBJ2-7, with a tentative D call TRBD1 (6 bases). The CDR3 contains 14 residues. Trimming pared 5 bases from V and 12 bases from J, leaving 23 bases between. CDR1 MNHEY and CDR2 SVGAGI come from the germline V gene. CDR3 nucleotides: TGTGCCAGCAGTAGCGAACAGGGTGGGGAGACCCGGTACTTC. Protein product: CASSSEQGGETRYF.